This is a list of T cell receptor beta chains from one sample in a study of T cells in Graves' hyperthyroidism and ophthalmopathy. Each CDR3 protein gets one entry after TCRdb re-called the multiplex PCR reads with MiXCR. The sample consists of about 350,000 distinct CDR3 sequences, about 18% of them appearing once. Sequenced: blood. These receptor sequences come from a woman aged 18-29 years with Graves' hyperthyroidism. CDR3s include the opening cysteine and the closing phenylalanine or tryptophan. For some rows the clone size is stated as once, few or many, or as a class when expanded; others skip it.

V gene	clone size	J gene	CDR3 protein
TRBV12-3/TRBV12-4	NA	TRBJ1-1	CASSLWGEGAWNTEAFF
TRBV9	many	TRBJ2-2	CASSVLGGAGELFF
TRBV12-3/TRBV12-4	many	TRBJ1-3	CASSPVPLSGNTIYF
TRBV5-1	many	TRBJ1-2	CASSLVRGGNYGYTF
TRBV5-1	once	TRBJ2-2	CASSGGLSTGELFF
TRBV20-1	many	TRBJ2-7	CSAPVTGGQHEQYF
TRBV18	few	TRBJ2-6	CASSLGTAGANVLTF
TRBV28	many	TRBJ1-2	CASSAPVTARGYTF
TRBV12-3/TRBV12-4	many	TRBJ1-1	CASSMTGNTEAFF
TRBV29-1	few	TRBJ2-5	CSVEKETQYF
TRBV20-1	few	TRBJ1-1	CSASVGASNTEAFF
TRBV12-3/TRBV12-4	many	TRBJ1-1	CASSSRRHRQVIPNTEAFF
TRBV9	NA	TRBJ1-1	CASSVAGRQGSTEAFF
TRBV29-1	many	TRBJ2-7	CSVTGGGSSYEQYF
TRBV6-5	many	TRBJ1-2	CASSYAYQTNYGYTF
TRBV4-1	few	TRBJ1-1	CASGILTNQNTEAFF
TRBV20-1	many	TRBJ1-5	CSATEQGYSNQPQHF
TRBV7-2	many	TRBJ1-1	CASSRRTEAFF
TRBV20-1	many	TRBJ2-4	CSARDLGNIKYF
TRBV6-1	many	TRBJ1-1	CASSEALGGGNTEAFF
TRBV20-1	NA	TRBJ1-5	CSAERGYSNQPQHF
TRBV6-1	many	TRBJ2-7	CASSRGRGLYEQYF
TRBV6-2/TRBV6-3	once	TRBJ2-5	CASSLTSGRRAQETQYF
TRBV12-3/TRBV12-4	NA	TRBJ1-5	CASSTRRGNSNQPQHF
TRBV29-1	NA	TRBJ1-6	CSVRGQGNSPLHF
TRBV5-1	many	TRBJ1-1	CASSLEPYRVAEAFF
TRBV12-3/TRBV12-4	NA	TRBJ2-2	CASSLEGGYNTGELFF
TRBV10-3	many	TRBJ2-7	CAISTADGSSYEQYF
TRBV10-3	many	TRBJ2-5	CAISEPTRGQETQYF
TRBV30	many	TRBJ1-1	CAWSGGTGWTEAFF